This section outlines one T cell receptor beta chain sequence together with its context. This record comes from a study of shared clonotypes between healthy human individuals. Study summary: Each donor had three CD4 naive, three CD4 memory, two CD8 naive and one CD8 memory plate.

V shed 5 bases, J shed 4 bases, and the junction held 9 bases outside the gene matches. The CDR3 loop spans 15 amino acids. Germline-derived CDR1 and CDR2 are SGHRS and YFSETQ. Memory CD4+ cells were the fraction left after CD45RA+ naive selection. Produced via immunoSEQ multiplex PCR; TCRdb's table is partial and in-frame only. The repertoire consists of roughly 1,500,000 clones, with 97% to 99% occurring once and the leading ten covering roughly 0.36%. The sample was naive CD4+ T cells sorted from blood. Subset: CD45RA+ positively selected. The receptor was isolated from a man under 40 in good health. The genes are TRBV5-1 and TRBJ2-1; 7 bases are a match to TRBD2. The CDR3 DNA reads TGCGCCAGCAGTCCTCGGGAGGCCCCTTACAATGAGCAGTTCTTC. Its protein product is CASSPREAPYNEQFF.